This TCR delta chain was captured in a study of delta chains in infants with herpesvirus infections. Reverse transcription of PBMC RNA used primers specific for the gamma and delta chains. TCRdb re-processed the RT-PCR reads via CATT. The data show roughly 500 delta-chain clones, 9% to 14% seen once. This clone was detected a few times. The antigen is undetermined. This likely came from a read error, as a far larger clone is one base away. General observations from the study: Among Vdelta1 cells, the public clonotype apparently waned within approximately two months. 4 of 18 CMV-infected infants carried the public Vdelta1 clonotype, including one congenital. Uninfected infants and those infected after 120 days lacked the public clonotype.

The CDR3 totals 16 residues. Between the trimmed V and J ends, which lost 3 bases and 0 bases, there was a span of 8 bases. Germline CDR1 reads GEAIGNYY; CDR2 reads EKD. The TCR was taken from a human donor who was a Ugandan infant, either HIV-exposed or HIV-unexposed (not recorded which). The specimen was peripheral blood, collected at time point 3 of longitudinal follow-up. The V and J genes are TRDV2 and TRDJ3; possible D gene TRDD3, 6 bases. CDR3 amino acids: CACDWGCSWDTRQMFF. In nucleotides, the CDR3 is TGTGCCTGTGACTGGGGGTGCTCCTGGGACACCCGACAGATGTTTTTC.